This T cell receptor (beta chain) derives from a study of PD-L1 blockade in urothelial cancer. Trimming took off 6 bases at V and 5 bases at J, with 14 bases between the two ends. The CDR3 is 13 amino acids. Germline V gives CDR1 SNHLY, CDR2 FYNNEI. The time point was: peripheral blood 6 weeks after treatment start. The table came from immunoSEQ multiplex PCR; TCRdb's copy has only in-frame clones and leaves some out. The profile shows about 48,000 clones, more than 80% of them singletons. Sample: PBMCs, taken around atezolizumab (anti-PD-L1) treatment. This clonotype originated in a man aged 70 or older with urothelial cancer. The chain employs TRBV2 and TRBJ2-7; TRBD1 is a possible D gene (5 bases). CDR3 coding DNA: TGTGCCAGCAGCCGATTAAGGGGAAACGAGCAGTACTTC. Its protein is CASSRLRGNEQYF.